This section outlines one T cell receptor (beta chain) sequence together with its context. Its specific antigen is unknown. No much larger clone is present one base from it, and per-base qualities are unavailable. The sample originates from a study of STAT3 mutations in large granular lymphocyte leukemia (dated by TCRdb to about 2019). Looking at the study overall: Canonical activating STAT3 mutations were detected in roughly half of the longitudinally sequenced T-LGLL patients. One or more immunosuppressive therapy regimens were given to more than half of T-LGLL patients, and hematologic response was seen in about 42% of the treated patients. To reconstruct clonal hierarchy and dynamics, serial deep sequencing of TCRbeta CDR3 and STAT3 was performed in patients with T-cell large granular lymphocyte leukemia. From an initial cohort of 207 LGL patients, 15 to 20 representative T-LGLL cases were picked for longitudinal TCRbeta and STAT3 sequencing. As controls, the study also included longitudinal sequencing of two patients with natural killer LGL leukemia. Each patient was sequenced at an average of about 4 time points, ranging from 2 to 8 samplings.

General study outcomes and caveats: TCR clonotype switching after therapy was seen in about 35% of the 18 patients, with all newly emerging clones being STAT3 wild type. Several patients had a dominant TCR clone burden greater than the STAT3 mutant burden, which suggests that the STAT3 mutation arose secondarily within a clone that had already expanded. Because no samples were available when a clone first appeared, clonal expansion had to be inferred from samplings taken at other points. Variable intervals between samplings and differing treatment regimens complicated linking therapy response to changes in TCR clonal burden. Because codominant clonotypes persisted in some patients, a small but highly pathogenic clone may have been missed. All T-LGLL patients had at least one immunodominant TCRbeta clonotype, and roughly half had multiple immunodominant subclonotypes.

DNA was extracted from blood mononuclear cells, and the same DNA was used for both TCR and STAT3 sequencing. TCRbeta libraries were sequenced on an Illumina MiSeq, and an average of around 41,000 productive templates per sample was obtained. Multiplex PCR amplification was used to generate TCRbeta CDR3 libraries with the immunoSEQ assay. Processing in the source paper ran as follows. Repertoire diversity was calculated as previously defined, and values close to 0 indicated extremely monoclonal samples. TCRdb re-hosts the immuneACCESS table, in-frame sequences only. Its copies lack some clones; in the studies checked, an unresolved V gene accounts for under half of them, and the cause for the rest is not known. V and J calls and clone size are given by that table; D and trimming were obtained from the DNA. Here the sample has about 12,000 clones; about 80% occur a single time. The ten largest account for about 46% of the sample.

This sequence was found in a man aged 60 to 75 with T-cell large granular lymphocyte leukemia. Some clones in this sample may be carry-over from other donors' samples. The age is the age at diagnosis. Sequencing was done on a sample of peripheral blood mononuclear cells.

The nucleotides read TGTGCCAGCAGTTCCTGGACAGGGGAAATAGAGACCCAGTACTTC. It is translated as CASSSWTGEIETQYF. Rearrangement joined TRBV27 to TRBJ2-5; TRBD1 agrees with 9 junctional bases. At the junction V is shortened by 4 bases and J by 4 bases; bases outside the gene matches: 7. CDR1 and CDR2 are drawn from the germline V gene (reference sequence): MNHEY, SMNVEV. The CDR3 has 15 amino acids, counting the end cysteine and phenylalanine. Only CDR3 DNA is held: 45 bases, read in frame from base 1.